Described below is a single T cell receptor beta chain sequence and its context. Antigen specificity is unknown. These data belong to a study of vaccination and CD4 T cells after COVID-19. Background on the study: The study enrolled six male and four female convalescents, two of whom were Hispanic.

Sequence data for DNA of cultured CD4+ T cells were generated by the Oncomine TCR Beta short-read assay. Using its own MiXCR run on the PCR reads, TCRdb lists one record per CDR3 protein. The repertoire holds around 18,000 distinct CDR3 sequences, around a third seen once, with 20% to 25% in the top ten. Germline V CDR1 and CDR2: MGHDK, SYGVNS. The CDR3 runs to 15 residues. V lost 3 bases to trimming and J lost 6 bases; unmatched junction nucleotides: 8. Treatment noted: approximately nine-day PBMC culture with coronavirus spike peptide pools or control peptides (ViraFEST assay). Negative nucleocapsid antibodies before and after vaccination showed no prior SARS-CoV-2 infection in healthy vaccine recipients. The cultures had half their medium swapped for fresh IL-2 medium on days 3 and 7.

Source: CD4+ T cells from blood, cultured in vitro, taken before SARS-CoV-2 vaccination. The rearrangement joins TRBV25-1 to TRBJ1-5, with TRBD1 identical over 7 bases. This receptor was obtained from a human donor who received a COVID-19 vaccine. The CDR3 loop is CASSDRGGEGQPQHF. The CDR3, as DNA: TGTGCCAGCAGTGATAGAGGGGGCGAGGGTCAGCCCCAGCATTTT.